Listed below are T cell receptor beta chains from one sample, sequenced in a study of blood T cell repertoires in COVID-19. Measured with immunoSEQ multiplex PCR; TCRdb has only the in-frame clones, and not every one. The sample yields 150,000 to 200,000 clones, approximately 85% seen once. The sample consisted of peripheral blood. These receptors all come from a human donor with active or convalescent COVID-19. The donor label of this sample is uncertain. Both conserved end residues are part of each CDR3. The D gene is left open where the match is weak. Part of the rows lack a size; the others show once, few, many or a class for expanded clones.

TRBV5-1	TRBJ2-6	-	-	CASSLTYLGPGANVLTF	TGCGCCAGCAGCTTGACCTATCTGGGGCCTGGGGCCAACGTCCTGACTTTC
TRBV6-4	TRBJ1-2	-	-	CASSRGYGYTF	TGTGCCAGCAGTCGAGGCTATGGCTACACCTTC
TRBV3-1/TRBV3-2	TRBJ2-5	-	TRBD2	CASSQGLLGLAGVGETQYF	TGTGCCAGCAGCCAAGGTCTATTGGGACTAGCGGGAGTAGGAGAGACCCAGTACTTC
TRBV6-5	TRBJ1-3	-	-	CASSYSAVSSGNTIYF	TGTGCCAGCAGTTACTCGGCAGTTTCATCTGGAAACACCATATATTTT
TRBV19	TRBJ2-1	once	TRBD2	CASSILAGAYHEQFF	TGTGCCAGTAGTATATTGGCGGGAGCTTACCATGAGCAGTTCTTC
TRBV19	TRBJ1-5	few	TRBD1	CASSRDRHQPQHF	TGTGCCAGTAGTCGGGACAGGCATCAGCCCCAGCATTTT
TRBV30	TRBJ1-1	-	-	CAWSGYRKAEAFF	TGTGCCTGGAGTGGTTACAGGAAGGCTGAAGCTTTCTTT
TRBV29-1	TRBJ2-7	-	-	CSVVTLSLKQYF	TGCAGCGTTGTCACCCTAAGTTTGAAGCAGTACTTC
TRBV15	TRBJ1-3	once	-	CATSGDRLQSSGNTIYF	TGTGCCACCAGCGGAGACCGGCTACAGAGCTCTGGAAACACCATATATTTT
TRBV6-5	TRBJ1-1	-	-	CASSNTDTEAFF	TGTGCCAGCAGTAATACGGACACTGAAGCTTTCTTT
TRBV7-9	TRBJ2-7	-	TRBD1	CASTYLGTGNYEQYF	TGTGCCAGCACCTATCTGGGGACAGGGAACTACGAGCAGTACTTC
TRBV19	TRBJ1-1	-	TRBD1	CASSILDRGTTEAFF	TGTGCCAGTAGTATTTTGGACAGGGGGACCACTGAAGCTTTCTTT
TRBV29-1	TRBJ2-7	once	TRBD2	CSVGDGRALEQYF	TGCAGCGTTGGGGACGGGAGGGCCCTCGAGCAGTACTTC
TRBV5-4	TRBJ2-7	few	TRBD2	CASSFASGNEQYF	TGTGCCAGCAGCTTTGCTAGCGGGAACGAGCAGTACTTC
TRBV12-3/TRBV12-4	TRBJ1-2	-	-	CASSIGGGYGYTF	TGTGCCAGCAGTATAGGGGGAGGCTATGGCTACACCTTC
TRBV13	TRBJ1-1	-	-	CASSLPKGENTEAFF	TGTGCCAGCAGCTTACCGAAGGGAGAGAACACTGAAGCTTTCTTT
TRBV19	TRBJ2-3	-	-	CASSSRSAGDTDTQYF	TGTGCCAGTAGTAGCAGATCAGCGGGCGACACAGATACGCAGTATTTT
TRBV12-3/TRBV12-4	TRBJ2-7	-	TRBD1	CASSWDRGGEQYF	TGTGCCAGCAGTTGGGACAGGGGGGGCGAGCAGTACTTC
TRBV2	TRBJ2-3	-	TRBD2	CASRRGLVGDTQYF	TGTGCCAGCAGGCGCGGACTAGTTGGCGATACGCAGTATTTT
TRBV2	TRBJ1-5	-	TRBD1	CASSEDRGKDQPQHF	TGTGCCAGCAGCGAGGACAGGGGAAAGGATCAGCCCCAGCATTTT
TRBV27	TRBJ2-7	-	TRBD1	CASSVRQGLYEQYF	TGTGCCAGCAGTGTAAGACAGGGTCTCTACGAGCAGTACTTC
TRBV7-9	TRBJ1-4	once	-	CASSFIAATNEKLFF	TGTGCCAGCAGCTTCATTGCGGCAACTAATGAAAAACTGTTTTTT
TRBV7-3	TRBJ2-1	-	TRBD2	CASSLNGVAGEQFF	TGTGCCAGCAGCTTAAATGGAGTAGCGGGCGAGCAGTTCTTC
TRBV9	TRBJ1-1	once	-	CASSVQQAGSTEAFF	TGTGCCAGCAGCGTCCAACAGGCGGGGAGCACTGAAGCTTTCTTT
TRBV7-2	TRBJ1-2	-	-	CASSLVGGKANYGYTF	TGTGCCAGCAGCTTAGTGGGCGGGAAAGCTAACTATGGCTACACCTTC
TRBV7-9	TRBJ2-1	once	-	CASSSGSTGNEQFF	TGTGCCAGCAGCTCAGGGTCGACGGGCAATGAGCAGTTCTTC
TRBV11-2	TRBJ2-7	-	-	CASSFGLSWEQYF	TGTGCCAGCAGCTTCGGACTGTCTTGGGAGCAGTACTTC
TRBV9	TRBJ2-2	many	TRBD2	CASSEGLAGGPPGELFF	TGTGCCAGCAGCGAGGGACTAGCGGGGGGTCCCCCCGGGGAGCTGTTTTTT
TRBV2	TRBJ2-6	once	TRBD1	CASRQGSGANVLTF	TGTGCCAGTAGACAGGGCTCTGGGGCCAACGTCCTGACTTTC
TRBV19	TRBJ2-5	-	TRBD2	CASSPTSGETQYF	TGTGCCAGTAGCCCTACTAGCGGGGAGACCCAGTACTTC
TRBV28	TRBJ2-7	-	TRBD2	CATGGGSYEQYF	TGTGCCACCGGGGGGGGGTCCTACGAGCAGTACTTC
TRBV27	TRBJ2-1	-	TRBD1	CASSTVGTGLYNEQFF	TGTGCCAGCAGTACCGTCGGGACAGGGCTTTACAATGAGCAGTTCTTC
TRBV5-4	TRBJ2-1	-	TRBD2	CASSLGASGSGREQFF	TGTGCCAGCAGCTTGGGGGCTAGCGGGAGCGGCAGGGAGCAGTTCTTC
TRBV28	TRBJ1-6	-	TRBD1	CASRRSNRGSSYNSPLHF	TGTGCCAGCAGGCGATCCAACAGGGGAAGCTCCTATAATTCACCCCTCCACTTT
TRBV2	TRBJ1-1	-	-	CASRVALDIGTEAFF	TGTGCCAGCAGGGTCGCTCTGGACATCGGCACTGAAGCTTTCTTT